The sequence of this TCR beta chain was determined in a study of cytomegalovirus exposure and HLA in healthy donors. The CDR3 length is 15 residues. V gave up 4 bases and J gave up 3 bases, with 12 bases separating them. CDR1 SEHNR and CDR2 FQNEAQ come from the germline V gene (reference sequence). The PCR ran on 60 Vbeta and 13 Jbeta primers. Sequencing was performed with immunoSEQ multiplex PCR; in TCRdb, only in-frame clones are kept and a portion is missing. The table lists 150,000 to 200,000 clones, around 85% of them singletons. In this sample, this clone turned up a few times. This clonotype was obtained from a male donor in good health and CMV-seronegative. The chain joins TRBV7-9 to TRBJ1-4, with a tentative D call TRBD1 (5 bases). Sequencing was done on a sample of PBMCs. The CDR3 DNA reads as TGTGCCAGCAGCTCCCAGGGATTGGCTAATGAAAAACTGTTTTTT. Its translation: CASSSQGLANEKLFF.